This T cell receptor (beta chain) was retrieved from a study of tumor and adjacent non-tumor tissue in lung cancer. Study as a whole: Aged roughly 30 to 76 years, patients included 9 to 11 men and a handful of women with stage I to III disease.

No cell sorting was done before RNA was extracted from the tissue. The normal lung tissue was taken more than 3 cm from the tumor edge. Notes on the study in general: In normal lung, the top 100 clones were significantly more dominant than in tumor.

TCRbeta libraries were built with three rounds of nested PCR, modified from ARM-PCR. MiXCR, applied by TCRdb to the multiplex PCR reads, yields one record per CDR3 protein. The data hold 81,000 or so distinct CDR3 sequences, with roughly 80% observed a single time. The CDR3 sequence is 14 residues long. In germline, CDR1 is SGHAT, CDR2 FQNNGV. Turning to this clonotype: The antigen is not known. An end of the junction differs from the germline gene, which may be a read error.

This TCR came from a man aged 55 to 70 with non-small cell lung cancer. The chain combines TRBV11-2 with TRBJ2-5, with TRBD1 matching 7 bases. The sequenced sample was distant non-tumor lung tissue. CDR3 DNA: TGTGTCAGCAGTTCCGGACAGGTTCCGGAGACCCAGTACTTC. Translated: CVSSSGQVPETQYF.